Following are 29 T cell receptor beta chains from one sample sequenced in a study of cytotoxic CD8 clonotypes in ibrutinib-treated CLL. The data were produced by immunoSEQ multiplex PCR, yet TCRdb's version contains in-frame clones alone and is incomplete. The table has 90,000 to 150,000 clones, about 53% seen once. Here the sequenced sample was PBMCs, taken after 24 months of ibrutinib treatment. The receptors here all came from a human donor with chronic lymphocytic leukemia.

Notes on this clone: This sample includes further DNA sequences coding for the same CDR3. J is TRBJ2-7 and V is TRBV30; D may be TRBD2 (5 bases). Germline CDR1 reads GTSNPN; CDR2 reads SVGIG (reference sequence). The CDR3 is 12 amino acids. The germline V and J ends were trimmed by 1 base and 5 bases, with 9 bases remaining between them. CDR3: CAWSASGNEQYF. In DNA, the CDR3 is TGTGCCTGGAGTGCATCGGGGAACGAGCAGTACTTC.

J is TRBJ1-2 and V is TRBV5-1; perhaps TRBD1 as D (5 bases). Trimming removed 1 base from V and 6 bases from J, with 10 bases in between. The CDR3 has 13 residues. The germline gives CDR1 SGHRS, CDR2 YFSETQ. CDR3 amino acids: CASSLRQGHGYTF. Here the CDR3 DNA reads TGCGCCAGCAGCTTGCGGCAGGGTCATGGCTACACCTTC.

In its sample, this clone was seen a few times. This chain links TRBV6-1 with TRBJ2-3; D not resolved. V was trimmed by 6 bases and J by 6 bases, leaving 10 bases between them. From germline, CDR1 is MNHNS and CDR2 SASEGT. The CDR3 spans 12 residues. CDR3 sequence (DNA): TGTGCCAGCAGAGCCTCCTCGGATACGCAGTATTTT. This encodes CASRASSDTQYF.

V usage is TRBV30 and J usage is TRBJ2-3; TRBD2 matches 10 bases. V was pared by 3 bases and J by 8 bases, with 8 bases of the junction left unmatched. The CDR3 is 14 residues long. Germline CDR1 GTSNPN, CDR2 SVGIG (reference sequence). The CDR3 loop is CAWSRSSGGLTQYF. As DNA, the CDR3 is TGTGCCTGGAGCCGGTCTAGCGGGGGTCTTACGCAGTATTTT.

The CDR3 loop is CASSTRDITYEQYF. The DNA of the CDR3 is TGCGCCAGCAGCACCCGGGACATCACCTACGAGCAGTACTTC. V gene TRBV5-1 combines with J gene TRBJ2-7; a possible D gene is TRBD1 (6 bases). V dropped 4 bases and J dropped 2 bases, with 13 bases sitting between them. The length of the CDR3 is 14 residues. Germline V gene data show CDR1 as SGHRS and CDR2 as YFSETQ.

The chain links TRBV18 to TRBJ1-2; D remains unclear. Between the trimmed V and J ends, which lost 6 bases and 4 bases, there was a span of 9 bases. This CDR3 is 12 amino acids long. Germline-derived CDR1 and CDR2 are KGHSH and LQKENI. CDR3 amino acids: CASSESRYGYTF. CDR3 coding DNA: TGTGCCAGCTCGGAGAGCCGCTATGGCTACACCTTC.

The rearrangement joins TRBV28 to TRBJ2-7; D is undetermined. Germline CDR1 reads MDHEN; CDR2 reads SYDVKM. Trimming removed 7 bases at V and 12 bases at J, with 19 bases between. The CDR3 sequence is 12 residues long. The CDR3 loop is CASTVSGSTVYF. CDR3 sequence (DNA): TGTGCCAGCACCGTGTCTGGGTCGACGGTGTACTTC.

V is TRBV28 and J is TRBJ1-1; D is unclear. Trimming stripped 3 bases from V and 0 bases from J, with 5 bases between. This CDR3 region has 13 residues. From germline, CDR1 is MDHEN and CDR2 SYDVKM. The CDR3 DNA is TGTGCCAGCAGTTTTCGGGTGAACACTGAAGCTTTCTTT. Translated, it gives CASSFRVNTEAFF.

In this sample, this clone turned up a few times. The chain links TRBV6-5 to TRBJ1-2; 9 positions match TRBD1. J gave up 3 bases and V 6 bases, and 5 bases lay outside the gene matches. Germline V lookup: CDR1 MNHEY, CDR2 SVGAGI. This CDR3 is 14 amino acids long. The CDR3, as DNA: TGTGCCAGCAGGGTCGGGACAGGGTACTATGGCTACACCTTC. This translates into CASRVGTGYYGYTF.

The chain couples TRBV11-3 to TRBJ2-1; perhaps TRBD2 as D (6 bases). CDR3 length: 18 residues. V was shortened by 0 bases and J by 0 bases, with 15 bases between the two germline ends. The germline V gene has CDR1 SGHNT and CDR2 YENEEA. CDR3 sequence: CASSLDGVPGGSYNEQFF. The CDR3 coding sequence is TGTGCCAGCAGCTTAGATGGCGTCCCCGGGGGCTCCTACAATGAGCAGTTCTTC.

This clone came up many times. The chain carries TRBV7-3 and TRBJ2-7, with D unresolved. Germline V lookup: CDR1 SGHTA, CDR2 FQGTGA. With 2 bases removed from V and 3 bases from J, the gap between germline ends came to 11 bases. This CDR3 spans 14 amino acids. DNA for the CDR3: TGTGCCAGCAGCTTATTAGGCGGAAACTACGAGCAGTACTTC. Translation gives CASSLLGGNYEQYF.

V is TRBV30 and J is TRBJ2-2; D perhaps matches TRBD1 (6 bases). Trimming took off 3 bases at V and 0 bases at J, with 14 bases between the two ends. The CDR3 sequence is 16 residues long. Germline CDR1 GTSNPN, CDR2 SVGIG (reference sequence). The CDR3 is CAWRGDTGPNTGELFF. CDR3 coding DNA: TGTGCCTGGAGGGGGGATACAGGGCCGAACACCGGGGAGCTGTTTTTT. The entire variable domain, with the rest obtained from reference TRBV30 and TRBJ2-2, is as follows: SQTIHQWPATLVQPVGSPLSLECTVEGTSNPNLYWYRQAAGRGLQLLFYSVGIGQISSEVPQNLSASRPQDRQFILSSKKLLLSDSGFYLCAWRGDTGPNTGELFFGEGSRLTVL.

This clone was recorded many times. The J gene is TRBJ1-5, the V gene TRBV28; D remains unclear. The CDR3 sequence is 15 residues long. Trimming took 3 bases from V and 3 from J, leaving 12 bases between them. Looked up from germline, CDR1 is MDHEN and CDR2 is SYDVKM. The CDR3 sequence: CASSLAGKYNQPQHF. The CDR3 nucleotides read TGTGCCAGCAGTTTGGCAGGTAAGTACAATCAGCCCCAGCATTTT.

This clone occurred once. This chain uses TRBV7-2 with TRBJ1-2; D perhaps matches TRBD1 (6 bases). The CDR3 is 15 amino acids. Germline CDR1 is SGHTA and CDR2 is FQGNSA. Between the trimmed V and J ends, which lost 3 bases and 5 bases, there was a span of 16 bases. DNA of the CDR3: TGTGCCAGCAGCTTTCTACAGGGTCGTAGTTATGGCTACACCTTC. Amino acids: CASSFLQGRSYGYTF.

This clone has just a few counts. The chain is built from TRBV18 and TRBJ2-1; either TRBD1 or TRBD2 may supply D (6 bases each). V was pared by 5 bases and J by 7 bases, with 15 bases between. Germline values: CDR1 KGHSH, CDR2 LQKENI. The CDR3 has 14 residues. CDR3 DNA: TGTGCCAGCTCAGGCAGGGGAGGTTGGAATGAGCAGTTCTTC. Encoded protein: CASSGRGGWNEQFF.

This chain links TRBV5-1 with TRBJ2-1, with 8 positions matching TRBD1. Germline-derived CDR1 and CDR2 are SGHRS and YFSETQ. Germline trimming cut 4 bases from V and 5 bases from J; bases unmatched to any gene: 11. The CDR3 is 16 residues long. CDR3 loop: CASSPTQGAPNNEQFF. CDR3 sequence (DNA): TGCGCCAGCAGCCCGACCCAGGGGGCCCCTAACAATGAGCAGTTCTTC. The full variable domain, completed using reference TRBV5-1 and TRBJ2-1, is KAGVTQTPRYLIKTRGQQVTLSCSPISGHRSVSWYQQTPGQGLQFLFEYFSETQRNKGNFPGRFSGRQFSNSRSEMNVSTLELGDSALYLCASSPTQGAPNNEQFFGPGTRLTVL.

This clone turned up a few times. The V and J genes are TRBV7-8 and TRBJ1-2, with D possibly TRBD1 on 5 matching bases. This CDR3 is 12 amino acids long. V lost 5 bases, J lost 5 bases, and 9 bases lay in between. Germline V gene sequence: CDR1 SGHVS, CDR2 FQNEAQ. The CDR3 nucleotides are TGTGCCAGCAGCACAGAGGGGTATGGCTACACCTTC. It translates to CASSTEGYGYTF.

The V and J genes are TRBV7-3 and TRBJ2-1; 8 positions match TRBD2. The CDR3 has 15 amino acids. With V trimmed by 5 bases and J by 0 bases, 3 bases remained unmatched. Germline V gene data show CDR1 as SGHTA and CDR2 as FQGTGA. The CDR3 loop is CASSPAGASYNEQFF. The CDR3 bases are TGTGCCAGCAGCCCAGCGGGGGCCTCCTACAATGAGCAGTTCTTC.

This clone was observed many times. The chain carries TRBV7-9 and TRBJ1-4; weak D call: TRBD1 (5 bases). Deletions cut 5 bases from V and 3 bases from J, with 10 bases between. This CDR3 spans 14 amino acids. The germline CDR1 and CDR2 sequences are SEHNR and FQNEAQ (reference sequence). CDR3 in DNA: TGTGCCAGCAGCCCGGGGCAAGCTAATGAAAAACTGTTTTTT. Amino acids: CASSPGQANEKLFF.

In regard to this clone: This specimen includes other DNA sequences encoding the same CDR3. The chain employs TRBV28 and TRBJ1-5; maybe TRBD1 (5 bases). Germline assignment: CDR1 MDHEN and CDR2 SYDVKM. Trimming pared 4 bases from V and 6 bases from J, leaving 13 bases between. This CDR3 has 14 amino acids. The CDR3 protein is CASSSGQGGQPQHF. The CDR3 bases are TGTGCCAGCAGTTCCGGGCAGGGAGGTCAGCCCCAGCATTTT.

The V call is TRBV7-3, the J call TRBJ1-1, with a possible D match to TRBD1 (6 bases). V was pared by 6 bases and J by 4 bases, with 15 bases between. This CDR3 contains 14 residues. Germline-derived CDR1 and CDR2 are SGHTA and FQGTGA. CDR3 DNA: TGTGCCAGCAGTTCTCAGCCACAGGGCACTGAAGCTTTCTTT. Translation: CASSSQPQGTEAFF.

CDR3 in amino acids: CASSDSGQPDTQYF. As DNA, the CDR3 is TGTGCCAGCAGTGACTCCGGACAGCCGGATACGCAGTATTTT. J is TRBJ2-3 and V is TRBV6-4, with a possible D match to TRBD1 (6 bases). Germline V gives CDR1 MRHNA, CDR2 SNTAGT. The CDR3 length is 14 residues. Trimming stripped 0 bases from V and 6 bases from J, with 10 bases between.

This clone was recorded once. This chain uses TRBV30 with TRBJ1-1; D ambiguous. Germline CDR1 reads GTSNPN; CDR2 reads SVGIG (reference sequence). CDR3 length: 14 residues. Trimming cost V 0 bases and J 3 bases, with 11 bases left between them. CDR3 sequence reads: CAWSVANGYTEAFF. CDR3 nucleotides: TGTGCCTGGAGTGTTGCTAATGGCTACACTGAAGCTTTCTTT.

This chain connects TRBV5-6 to TRBJ1-6; D may be TRBD1 (6 bases). V lost 2 bases to trimming and J lost 8 bases, with 17 bases between them. The CDR3 is made up of 16 amino acids. Germline assignment: CDR1 SGHDT and CDR2 YYEEEE. CDR3 sequence reads: CASSFQIRGLDSPLHF. CDR3 DNA: TGTGCCAGCAGCTTCCAAATCAGGGGCCTCGATTCACCCCTCCACTTT.

The V and J genes are TRBV21-1 and TRBJ2-1; the table's TRBD2 call for D was not verified on the DNA. TRBV21-1 is recorded as a pseudogene. The CDR3 runs to 17 residues. The CDR3 DNA reads TGTGCCAGCAGGCCCGGGACTCCTCTTAGCTCCTACAATGAGCAGTTCTTC. As protein: CASRPGTPLSSYNEQFF.

V is TRBV9 and J is TRBJ2-1, with D perhaps matching TRBD2 (5 bases). Trimming pared 0 bases from V and 6 bases from J, leaving 7 bases between. The CDR3 runs to 13 residues. CDR1 SGDLS and CDR2 YYNGEE come from the germline V gene. CDR3: CASSVGRGNEQFF. DNA for the CDR3: TGTGCCAGCAGCGTAGGACGGGGCAATGAGCAGTTCTTC. The full variable domain, with the rest looked up from reference TRBV9 and TRBJ2-1, is DSGVTQTPKHLITATGQRVTLRCSPRSGDLSVYWYQQSLDQGLQFLIQYYNGEERAKGNILERFSAQQFPDLHSELNLSSLELGDSALYFCASSVGRGNEQFFGPGTRLTVL.

The table lists this clone with a count of one. This CDR3 is CASSDRSSYNEQFF. The CDR3 DNA follows: TGTGCCAGCAGTGACAGGAGCTCCTACAATGAGCAGTTCTTC. The chain combines TRBV2 with TRBJ2-1; D gene unclear. Germline CDR1 reads SNHLY; CDR2 reads FYNNEI. V lost 3 bases to trimming and J lost 0 bases, with 6 bases between them. The CDR3 sequence is 14 residues long.

The rearrangement uses TRBV30 and TRBJ1-2; TRBD1 might be the D (5 bases). Trimming stripped 0 bases from V and 9 bases from J, with 11 bases between. The germline V gene has CDR1 GTSNPN and CDR2 SVGIG (reference sequence). The CDR3 spans 12 residues. The CDR3 nucleotides are TGTGCCTGGAGTGTACTGGGGCTGCGCTACACCTTC. Translation gives CAWSVLGLRYTF. The variable domain in full, with the rest retrieved from reference TRBV30 and TRBJ1-2, is SQTIHQWPATLVQPVGSPLSLECTVEGTSNPNLYWYRQAAGRGLQLLFYSVGIGQISSEVPQNLSASRPQDRQFILSSKKLLLSDSGFYLCAWSVLGLRYTFGSGTRLTVV.

V usage is TRBV30 and J usage is TRBJ2-7, with unresolved D. There are 11 residues in the CDR3. Between the trimmed V and J ends, which lost 2 bases and 5 bases, there was a span of 7 bases. CDR1 is GTSNPN, CDR2 SVGIG, per germline (reference sequence). CDR3 sequence reads: CAWSRRHEQYF. The CDR3 DNA follows: TGTGCCTGGAGTCGACGGCACGAGCAGTACTTC.